Below, 24 T cell receptor beta chains from the same sample are listed, as sequenced in a study of blood T cell repertoires in COVID-19. Profiled with immunoSEQ multiplex PCR; TCRdb holds only in-frame clones, not every one. Among 200,000 to 250,000 clones listed, roughly 88% were seen once. The sample consisted of peripheral blood. Receptors originate from a man aged 50 to 59 with active or convalescent COVID-19.

This sequence joins TRBV2 and TRBJ1-1, with a tentative D call TRBD1 (5 bases). Trimming took off 6 bases at V and 5 bases at J, with 13 bases between the two ends. Germline values: CDR1 SNHLY, CDR2 FYNNEI. The CDR3 contains 13 residues. The CDR3 nucleotides read TGTGCCAGCAGCGACCGCGGGGGAACTGAAGCTTTCTTT. This codes for CASSDRGGTEAFF.

The chain combines TRBV5-1 with TRBJ2-3, with 9 bases fitting TRBD1. Germline CDR1 SGHRS, CDR2 YFSETQ. After removal of 4 bases from V and 4 bases from J, the junction contained 4 bases not matched to a gene. The CDR3 covers 14 residues. Here the CDR3 reads CASSQDRGPDTQYF. In DNA, the CDR3 is TGCGCCAGCAGCCAGGACAGGGGCCCAGATACGCAGTATTTT.

The chain is built from TRBV19 and TRBJ2-1; D might be TRBD2 (6 bases). The CDR3 consists of 15 residues. Trimming took off 3 bases at V and 0 bases at J, with 9 bases between the two ends. Germline V lookup: CDR1 LNHDA, CDR2 SQIVND (reference sequence). CDR3 sequence: CASSMGRSSYNEQFF. The CDR3 bases are TGTGCCAGTAGTATGGGGAGGAGCTCCTACAATGAGCAGTTCTTC.

The chain recombines TRBV7-2 with TRBJ1-1, with 8 bases identical to TRBD1. The V and J ends lost 2 bases and 3 bases, in that order; junction bases with no gene match: 2. The CDR3 loop spans 14 amino acids. In germline, CDR1 is SGHTA, CDR2 FQGNSA. CDR3 protein: CASSLLQGDTEAFF. CDR3 sequence (DNA): TGTGCCAGCAGCTTACTACAGGGGGACACTGAAGCTTTCTTT. Full variable domain (missing parts from reference TRBV7-2 and TRBJ1-1): GAGVSQSPSNKVTEKGKDVELRCDPISGHTALYWYRQSLGQGLEFLIYFQGNSAPDKSGLPSDRFSAERTGGSVSTLTIQRTQQEDSAVYLCASSLLQGDTEAFFGQGTRLTVV.

This clone was found once. The CDR3 sequence is CASSFAGRGGMNTEAFF. CDR3 DNA sequence: TGTGCCAGCAGCTTCGCAGGGCGGGGGGGCATGAACACTGAAGCTTTCTTT. The chain joins TRBV7-2 to TRBJ1-1, with D tentatively TRBD1 (6 bases). Per germline, CDR1 SGHTA and CDR2 FQGNSA. V lost 3 bases and J lost 0, with 17 bases in between. This CDR3 has 17 residues. Combining the CDR3 with reference TRBV7-2 and TRBJ1-1 gives the whole variable domain GAGVSQSPSNKVTEKGKDVELRCDPISGHTALYWYRQSLGQGLEFLIYFQGNSAPDKSGLPSDRFSAERTGGSVSTLTIQRTQQEDSAVYLCASSFAGRGGMNTEAFFGQGTRLTVV.

The chain combines TRBV5-1 with TRBJ2-5; 12 bases align to TRBD1. The CDR3 has 14 residues. Germline V gene sequence: CDR1 SGHRS, CDR2 YFSETQ. Trimming at V came to 6 bases and at J to 5 bases, leaving 5 bases not matched to a gene. The CDR3 here is CASKGTGGSETQYF. The CDR3 DNA sequence: TGCGCCAGCAAAGGGACAGGGGGCAGCGAGACCCAGTACTTC.

This clone was picked up a small number of times. V is TRBV9 and J is TRBJ2-2, with 13 bases identical to TRBD2. The CDR3 covers 15 residues. V shed 4 bases, J shed 6 bases, and the junction held 3 bases outside the gene matches. Germline V gives CDR1 SGDLS, CDR2 YYNGEE. The CDR3 sequence: CASSPGLAGAGELFF. The CDR3 coding sequence is TGTGCCAGCAGCCCAGGACTAGCGGGAGCCGGGGAGCTGTTTTTT.

The chain employs TRBV2 and TRBJ2-2, with D perhaps matching TRBD1 (7 bases). Trimming took off 3 bases at V and 4 bases at J, with 18 bases between the two ends. CDR3 length: 17 amino acids. Germline-derived CDR1 and CDR2 are SNHLY and FYNNEI. CDR3 in DNA: TGTGCCAGCAGTGACCCCAAAGACCAGGGGGGCACCGGGGAGCTGTTTTTT. Residues: CASSDPKDQGGTGELFF.

V and J are TRBV19 and TRBJ1-1; tentatively, D is TRBD1 (5 bases). Looked up from germline, CDR1 is LNHDA and CDR2 is SQIVND (reference sequence). The CDR3 consists of 14 residues. The ends were cut back, 4 bases at V and 1 base at J, with 10 bases in the middle. The CDR3 here is CASSKAGGNTEAFF. The CDR3 DNA reads TGTGCCAGTAGTAAAGCCGGGGGGAACACTGAAGCTTTCTTT.

The chain combines TRBV4-2 with TRBJ2-3, with a possible D match to TRBD1 (5 bases). CDR1 is LGHNA and CDR2 is YNFKEQ in the germline V gene. The V end lost 4 bases, the J end lost 7 bases, and 18 bases lay between the germline ends. This CDR3 has 15 amino acids. The DNA of the CDR3 is TGTGCCAGCAGCCTAGGTGAGGACATCAGACATACGCAGTATTTT. This sequence encodes CASSLGEDIRHTQYF.

The rearrangement uses TRBV9 and TRBJ2-3; 8 bases are a match to TRBD2. After removal of 4 bases from V and 0 bases from J, the junction contained 7 bases not matched to a gene. The CDR3 covers 16 residues. CDR1 and CDR2 from the germline V gene are SGDLS and YYNGEE. The CDR3 DNA reads TGTGCCAGCAGCTACGGGGGGGGGCCGAGCACAGATACGCAGTATTTT. Its translation: CASSYGGGPSTDTQYF.

The V and J genes are TRBV5-1 and TRBJ1-4; D unclear. CDR1 is SGHRS and CDR2 is YFSETQ in the germline V gene. The ends were cut back, 0 bases at V and 7 bases at J, with 13 bases in the middle. This CDR3 region has 15 residues. CDR3 sequence (DNA): TGCGCCAGCAGCTTGGAAGGCGGTGCCCCTGAAAAACTGTTTTTT. As protein: CASSLEGGAPEKLFF. The whole variable domain, filled in from reference TRBV5-1 and TRBJ1-4, reads KAGVTQTPRYLIKTRGQQVTLSCSPISGHRSVSWYQQTPGQGLQFLFEYFSETQRNKGNFPGRFSGRQFSNSRSEMNVSTLELGDSALYLCASSLEGGAPEKLFFGSGTQLSVL.

The rearrangement links TRBV7-6 to TRBJ1-1, with D possibly TRBD1 on 6 matching bases. The CDR3 is 16 residues long. V lost 5 bases and J lost 4, with 20 bases in between. Germline V gene lookup returns CDR1 SGHVS and CDR2 FNYEAQ. The CDR3 is CASSPTTSTGLTEAFF. CDR3 bases: TGTGCCAGCAGCCCGACGACGAGCACAGGGCTCACTGAAGCTTTCTTT.

The chain recombines TRBV5-4 with TRBJ2-3; D may be TRBD2 (5 bases). Looked up from germline, CDR1 is SGHNT and CDR2 is YYREEE (reference sequence). The CDR3 is 15 amino acids. Trimming shortened V by 6 bases and J by 4 bases, and 18 bases separated the two germline ends. The CDR3 here is CASNPGSRGADTQYF. The CDR3 nucleotides read TGTGCCAGCAATCCCGGGTCACGGGGAGCAGATACGCAGTATTTT.

DNA for the CDR3: TGTGCCAGCAGGGACTGGACGGAGAACACCGGGGAGCTGTTTTTT. Translating it yields CASRDWTENTGELFF. The chain uses TRBV6-5 and TRBJ2-2; tentative D call: TRBD2 (5 bases). From germline, CDR1 is MNHEY and CDR2 SVGAGI. V was trimmed by 6 bases and J by 1 base, leaving 12 bases between them. This CDR3 has 15 amino acids.

The V and J genes are TRBV3-1 (or the pseudogene TRBV3-2) and TRBJ2-1, with 9 bases matching TRBD2. The germline CDR1 and CDR2 sequences are LGHDT and YNNKEL (reference sequence). This CDR3 region has 13 residues. V gave up 0 bases and J gave up 15 bases; unmatched junction bases: 6. In DNA, the CDR3 is TGTGCCAGCAGCCAAGATAGGCGGGGGGGCCTGTTCTTC. As protein: CASSQDRRGGLFF.

In this sample, this clone turned up a few times. J is TRBJ2-7 and V is TRBV12-3 or TRBV12-4; D might be TRBD2 (6 bases). The CDR3 sequence is 13 residues long. The V and J ends lost 6 bases and 3 bases respectively, with 12 bases between them. The CDR3 DNA reads as TGTGCCAGCAGCGGCGGACTATACTACGAGCAGTACTTC. This translates into CASSGGLYYEQYF.

This chain links TRBV20-1 with TRBJ1-3; no firm D call. There are 14 residues in the CDR3. V was clipped by 3 bases and J by 1 base, with 10 bases between them. CDR1 DFQATT and CDR2 SNEGSKA come from the germline V gene (reference sequence). The CDR3 DNA reads as TGCAGTGCTAGTTTACCCGGGTCTGGAAACACCATATATTTT. It is translated as CSASLPGSGNTIYF.

In its sample, this clone was seen many times. The rearrangement joins TRBV6-5 to TRBJ2-7; D might be TRBD2 (5 bases). CDR3 length: 11 amino acids. Trimming removed 7 bases at V and 4 bases at J, with 8 bases between. Germline V gives CDR1 MNHEY, CDR2 SVGAGI. The chain's CDR3 is CASMRVYEQYF. The CDR3 DNA reads as TGTGCCAGCATGAGGGTTTACGAGCAGTACTTC.

CDR3 protein: CATSRDFRAPGNTIYF. CDR3 DNA sequence: TGTGCCACCAGCAGAGATTTCAGGGCCCCTGGAAACACCATATATTTT. This rearrangement joins TRBV15 to TRBJ1-3; weak D call: TRBD1 (5 bases). The germline V and J ends were trimmed by 0 bases and 2 bases, with 11 bases remaining between them. Germline CDR1 reads LNHNV; CDR2 reads YYDKDF (reference sequence). CDR3 length: 16 residues.

The rearrangement uses TRBV28 and TRBJ1-2, with D possibly being TRBD1 (6 bases). CDR3 length equals 15 residues. Germline V lookup: CDR1 MDHEN, CDR2 SYDVKM. Between the trimmed V and J ends, which lost 5 bases and 1 base, there was a span of 14 bases. The CDR3 bases are TGTGCCAGCAGTCCCTCCGGACAGATTAACTATGGCTACACCTTC. Protein sequence: CASSPSGQINYGYTF.

The CDR3, as DNA: TGTGCCAGCAGCTTAAGCAGGTTAAATGAAAAACTGTTTTTT. Translated: CASSLSRLNEKLFF. The V gene is TRBV11-2, the J gene TRBJ1-4; D is undetermined. Trimming cost V 2 bases and J 5 bases, with 9 bases left between them. The germline gives CDR1 SGHAT, CDR2 FQNNGV. The CDR3 runs 14 residues.

V usage is TRBV18 and J usage is TRBJ2-1; 7 bases align to TRBD2. The CDR3 contains 16 residues. V dropped 6 bases and J dropped 4; count of bases not matched to a gene: 12. From germline, CDR1 is KGHSH and CDR2 LQKENI. The CDR3 DNA sequence: TGTGCCAGCTCTCCTCATGGGGGGGGGAGTTACAATGAGCAGTTCTTC. It specifies CASSPHGGGSYNEQFF.

This sequence joins TRBV19 and TRBJ2-2, with a tentative D call TRBD2 (5 bases). The ends were cut back, 6 bases at V and 6 bases at J, with 14 bases in the middle. The germline CDR1 and CDR2 sequences are LNHDA and SQIVND (reference sequence). This CDR3 is built from 14 residues. This chain's CDR3 is CASSPRVAAGELFF. CDR3 bases: TGTGCCAGTAGCCCGCGGGTTGCCGCCGGGGAGCTGTTTTTT.